Listed below are T cell receptor beta chains from one sample, sequenced in a study of cytomegalovirus exposure and HLA in healthy donors. Assay: immunoSEQ multiplex PCR; the TCRdb copy retains only in-frame clones and omits some. The table includes roughly 120,000 clones, approximately 69% detected once. The material sequenced was PBMCs. These receptor sequences come from a woman between 50 and 59 years old in good health and CMV-seropositive. The CDR3 runs from the conserved cysteine through the conserved F or W. The D gene is left open where the match is weak. Clone sizes are given selectively: once, few, many, or a class where the clone is expanded.

>TRBD1|TRBJ1-1|.|TRBV7-8|14
CASSQTGEWTEAFF
TGTGCCAGCAGCCAAACAGGGGAGTGGACTGAAGCTTTCTTT
>.|TRBJ1-5|.|TRBV4-2|14
CASSEASVNQPQHF
TGTGCCAGCAGCGAAGCATCAGTCAATCAGCCCCAGCATTTT
>TRBD1|TRBJ1-2|few|TRBV2|13
CASTETGSRGYTF
TGTGCCAGCACCGAGACAGGGTCCCGGGGCTACACCTTC
>TRBD1|TRBJ2-7|.|TRBV27|15
CASSSLQTGGHEQYF
TGTGCCAGCAGCTCTTTACAAACAGGGGGCCACGAGCAGTACTTC
>.|TRBJ1-4|.|TRBV14|15
CASSQDGGANEKLFF
TGTGCCAGCAGCCAAGATGGAGGTGCTAATGAAAAACTGTTTTTT
>.|TRBJ1-1|.|TRBV11-2|14
CASSPSRGRTEAFF
TGTGCCAGCAGCCCATCACGGGGGAGAACTGAAGCTTTCTTT
>.|TRBJ1-1|.|TRBV28|17
CASSLYGRNQENTEAFF
TGTGCCAGCAGTTTATATGGTCGAAATCAGGAGAACACTGAAGCTTTCTTT
>.|TRBJ1-4|.|TRBV29-1|11
CSGRTDEKLFF
TGCAGCGGGCGGACAGATGAAAAACTGTTTTTT
>TRBD1|TRBJ2-7|.|TRBV28|15
CASSHDRGPVYEQYF
TGTGCCAGCAGCCATGACAGGGGGCCCGTCTACGAGCAGTACTTC
>TRBD1|TRBJ1-2|.|TRBV2|14
CASSQQEGAGGYTF
TGTGCCAGCAGTCAACAGGAGGGGGCTGGTGGCTACACCTTC
>.|TRBJ1-3|.|TRBV7-2|15
CASSQSGVSGNTIYF
TGTGCCAGCAGTCAAAGCGGGGTCTCTGGAAACACCATATATTTT
>.|TRBJ2-3|.|TRBV19|14
CASRWRVGTDTQYF
TGTGCCAGTAGGTGGAGGGTCGGCACAGATACGCAGTATTTT
>.|TRBJ2-5|.|TRBV27|14
CASSPFKFGETQYF
TGTGCCAGCTCGCCCTTCAAATTCGGGGAGACCCAGTACTTC
>TRBD2|TRBJ2-1|.|TRBV9|18
CASSVGLAGTPAYNEQFF
TGTGCCAGCAGCGTAGGACTAGCGGGGACTCCTGCCTACAATGAGCAGTTCTTC
>.|TRBJ2-5|once|TRBV6-6|14
CASQNGLARETQYF
TGTGCCAGCCAAAATGGACTGGCTAGAGAGACCCAGTACTTC
>.|TRBJ1-4|.|TRBV30|15
CAWSGLQKYNEKLFF
TGTGCCTGGAGTGGCCTCCAGAAGTATAATGAAAAACTGTTTTTT
>.|TRBJ1-1|.|TRBV29-1|14
CSVEAPRMNTEAFF
TGCAGCGTTGAAGCCCCCAGGATGAACACTGAAGCTTTCTTT
>TRBD2|TRBJ2-2|.|TRBV7-2|17
CASNNPGTSGMGGELFF
TGTGCCAGCAATAATCCCGGGACTAGCGGGATGGGCGGGGAGCTGTTTTTT
>TRBD2|TRBJ2-7|few|TRBV4-2|15
CASSQDLAGGYEQYF
TGTGCCAGCAGCCAAGACCTAGCGGGGGGCTACGAGCAGTACTTC
>.|TRBJ1-4|.|TRBV28|14
CASAEGRLNEKLFF
TGTGCCAGCGCCGAGGGCCGTCTTAATGAAAAACTGTTTTTT
>.|TRBJ2-2|.|TRBV19|20
CASKDRGRLAGHATTGELFF
TGTGCCAGTAAAGACAGGGGGCGACTAGCGGGCCATGCGACCACCGGGGAGCTGTTTTTT
>TRBD1|TRBJ2-5|once|TRBV27|15
CASSALGTVQETQYF
TGTGCCAGCAGTGCCCTAGGGACAGTCCAAGAGACCCAGTACTTC
>TRBD2|TRBJ2-1|.|TRBV27|15
CASNNPSGGNNEQFF
TGTGCCAGCAATAATCCTAGCGGGGGGAACAATGAGCAGTTCTTC
>TRBD1|TRBJ2-5|.|TRBV5-6|15
CASSDGQGALETQYF
TGTGCCAGCAGCGACGGACAGGGGGCCTTAGAGACCCAGTACTTC
>.|TRBJ1-1|.|TRBV6-1|10
CASSTVGAFF
TGTGCCAGCAGTACAGTAGGCGCTTTCTTT
>.|TRBJ2-1|.|TRBV15|16
CATSRDSRGDNNEQFF
TGTGCCACCAGCAGAGATTCCAGGGGGGATAACAATGAGCAGTTCTTC
>.|TRBJ1-3|.|TRBV30|18
CAWRGGGIHQYSGNTIYF
TGTGCCTGGAGAGGTGGCGGAATTCACCAATACTCTGGAAACACCATATATTTT
>.|TRBJ1-6|.|TRBV6-1|15
CASSPPTGINSPLHF
TGTGCCAGCAGCCCACCTACAGGGATTAATTCACCCCTCCACTTT
>.|TRBJ2-3|.|TRBV7-2|14
CASSLADNTDTQYF
TGTGCCAGCAGCTTAGCGGACAACACAGATACGCAGTATTTT
>TRBD2|TRBJ2-5|.|TRBV4-2|19
CASSPPPGTSGGGQETQYF
TGTGCCAGCAGCCCACCCCCAGGGACTAGCGGGGGGGGTCAAGAGACCCAGTACTTC
>.|TRBJ2-5|.|TRBV30|12
CAWSLLGETQYF
TGTGCCTGGAGTCTACTCGGGGAGACCCAGTACTTC
>TRBD1|TRBJ1-1|.|TRBV29-1|12
CSAGQGAAEAFF
TGCAGCGCCGGACAGGGGGCGGCTGAAGCTTTCTTT
>TRBD1|TRBJ1-5|.|TRBV19|15
CASTKQGNSNQPQHF
TGTGCCAGTACTAAACAGGGGAATAGCAATCAGCCCCAGCATTTT
>TRBD2|TRBJ2-7|.|TRBV5-1|17
CASSSRGLAGGPYEQYF
TGCGCCAGCAGCTCTAGGGGACTAGCGGGAGGACCCTACGAGCAGTACTTC
>TRBD1|TRBJ1-2|.|TRBV4-2|15
CASSQESGTGAFYTF
TGTGCCAGCAGCCAAGAGTCCGGGACAGGGGCCTTTTATACCTTC
>.|TRBJ1-3|once|TRBV30|15
CAWSVLSGVGNTIYF
TGTGCCTGGAGTGTTTTATCGGGGGTCGGAAACACCATATATTTT
>.|TRBJ1-1|.|TRBV29-1|14
CSVGTSLRGTEAFF
TGCAGCGTTGGGACCTCCCTAAGGGGAACTGAAGCTTTCTTT